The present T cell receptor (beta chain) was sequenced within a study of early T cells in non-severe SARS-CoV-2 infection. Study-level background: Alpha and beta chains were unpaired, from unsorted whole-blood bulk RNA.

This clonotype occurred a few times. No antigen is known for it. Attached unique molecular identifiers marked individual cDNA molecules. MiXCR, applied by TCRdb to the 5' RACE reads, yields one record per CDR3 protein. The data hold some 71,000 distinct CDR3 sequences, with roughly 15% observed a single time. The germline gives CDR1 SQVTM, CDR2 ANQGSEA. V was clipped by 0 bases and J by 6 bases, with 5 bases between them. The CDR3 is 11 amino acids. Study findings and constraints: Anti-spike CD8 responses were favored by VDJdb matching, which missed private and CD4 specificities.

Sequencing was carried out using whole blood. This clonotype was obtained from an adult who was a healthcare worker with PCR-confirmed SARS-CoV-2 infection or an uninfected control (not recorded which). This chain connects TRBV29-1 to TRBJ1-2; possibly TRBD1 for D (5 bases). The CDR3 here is CSVEEGDGYTF. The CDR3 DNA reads TGCAGCGTTGAAGAGGGGGATGGCTACACCTTC.